This TCR beta chain was found in a study of CD8 T cells in ankylosing spondylitis. Study findings and constraints: A TCR beta motif of 7 or 8 highly homologous variants appeared characteristic of ankylosing spondylitis blood. In the blood and synovial fluid of reactive arthritis, some motif variants had been previously reported.

With respect to this clonotype: Antigen unknown.

CDR1 is MNHEY and CDR2 is SMNVEV in the germline V gene (reference sequence). V lost 4 bases and J lost 2, with 14 bases in between. The CDR3 contains 15 residues. TCR beta libraries were made by quantitative 5'-RACE with molecular barcodes. Using its own MiXCR run on the 5' RACE reads, TCRdb lists one record per CDR3 protein. The data show roughly 130,000 distinct CDR3 sequences, approximately 15% seen once. The clonotype originates from a female donor with ankylosing spondylitis or in good health (not recorded which). This chain connects TRBV27 to TRBJ2-5; D could derive from TRBD1 or TRBD2 (5 bases each). The sequencing input was blood, either unsorted or a sorted T cell fraction (not recorded which). CDR3 DNA sequence: TGTGCCAGCAGTTCCCTCGGGGCTGAACAAGAGACCCAGTACTTC. As protein: CASSSLGAEQETQYF.